These 6 T cell receptor beta chains were sequenced from one sample in a study of blood T cell repertoires in COVID-19. Generated by immunoSEQ multiplex PCR, the TCRdb table keeps only in-frame clones and is missing some. The repertoire has about 140,000 clones, more than 65% of them found once; the top ten carry approximately 14%. Specimen: peripheral blood. The receptors shown here come from a man aged 80 or over with acute or convalescent COVID-19.

This sequence joins TRBV19 and TRBJ1-2; D is unclear. V dropped 7 bases and J dropped 6 bases, with 18 bases sitting between them. Per the germline V gene, CDR1 is LNHDA and CDR2 is SQIVND (reference sequence). CDR3 size: 14 residues. The CDR3 reads CASTNTPYPDGYTF. CDR3 sequence (DNA): TGTGCCAGTACCAATACCCCTTATCCGGATGGCTACACCTTC.

The genes are TRBV11-2 and TRBJ2-7, with a tentative D call TRBD1 (5 bases). The CDR3 extends over 14 amino acids. Germline CDR1 SGHAT, CDR2 FQNNGV. Trimming removed 5 bases from V and 2 bases from J, with 13 bases in between. The CDR3 DNA reads as TGTGCCAGCAGCCCCCGAAGGGGTCCCTACGAGCAGTACTTC. Residues: CASSPRRGPYEQYF.

Only a few counts were recorded for this clone. This chain links TRBV3-1 (or the pseudogene TRBV3-2) with TRBJ1-2; 8 positions agree with TRBD1. V gave up 2 bases and J gave up 3 bases; unmatched junction bases: 8. This CDR3 contains 16 residues. Germline assignment: CDR1 LGHDT and CDR2 YNNKEL (reference sequence). The CDR3 sequence: CASSQWDRLTDYGYTF. The CDR3 DNA reads TGTGCCAGCAGCCAATGGGACAGGCTAACGGACTATGGCTACACCTTC.

The V call is TRBV19, the J call TRBJ1-1, with D possibly matching TRBD1 (6 bases). The V end lost 11 bases, the J end lost 6 bases, and 25 bases lay between the germline ends. CDR3 length: 15 amino acids. Germline values: CDR1 LNHDA, CDR2 SQIVND (reference sequence). The CDR3 region is CAASRDTVTSAEAFF. The CDR3 DNA sequence: TGTGCCGCCTCCAGGGACACCGTGACGAGCGCTGAAGCTTTCTTT.

The rearrangement links TRBV4-3 to TRBJ1-5; 7 bases are shared with TRBD1. This CDR3 region has 15 residues. From germline, CDR1 is LGHNA and CDR2 YSLEER. The ends lost 4 bases at V and 5 bases at J; junction bases unmatched: 8. CDR3 in DNA: TGCGCCAGCAGCCCCGACCGGGACAGTGATCAGCCCCAGCATTTT. Its protein is CASSPDRDSDQPQHF.

The chain links TRBV3-1 (or the pseudogene TRBV3-2) to TRBJ2-7, with a tentative D call TRBD1 (5 bases). Germline V gene data show CDR1 as LGHDT and CDR2 as YNNKEL (reference sequence). Trimming stripped 3 bases from V and 0 bases from J, with 12 bases between. CDR3 length: 15 residues. The CDR3 DNA reads TGTGCCAGCAGCCAGGATTACAGGAACTCCTACGAGCAGTACTTC. Translation gives CASSQDYRNSYEQYF.